This T cell receptor (beta chain) emerged from a study of blood T cell repertoires in COVID-19. Study background: The samples span acute and convalescent COVID-19 from the United States, Italy and Spain. From T cells, B-cell-depleted T cells, or PBMCs came the material, which was cDNA or gDNA.

As handled by the study authors: Nucleated cell number was recorded as an estimate derived from reference gene primer amplification. Libraries were prepared by immunoSEQ multiplex PCR; TCRdb keeps only in-frame clonotypes and omits some of them. V, J and clone size were drawn from that table, and D and trimming were deduced from the DNA. The sample shows approximately 120,000 clones, 83% of them seen only once. CDR3 length: 15 amino acids. The V end lost 4 bases, the J end lost 0 bases, and 9 bases lay between the germline ends. In germline, CDR1 is SNHLY, CDR2 FYNNEI. This receptor was obtained from a man older than 75 with active or convalescent COVID-19. The sequencing sample was made of peripheral blood. This chain connects TRBV2 to TRBJ2-2; tentatively, D is TRBD1 (5 bases). This CDR3 is CASSGQGTNTGELFF. CDR3 sequence (DNA): TGTGCCAGCAGTGGGCAGGGCACGAACACCGGGGAGCTGTTTTTT.